Following are 11 T cell receptor beta chains from one sample sequenced in a study of blood T cell repertoires in COVID-19. The assay was immunoSEQ multiplex PCR, and TCRdb's table has in-frame clones only and misses some. The data show more than 95,000 clones, about 82% seen once. Sequencing was performed on peripheral blood. The receptors here all came from a human donor in a cohort sampled during active COVID-19.

This sequence joins TRBV19 and TRBJ2-7, with 9 bases fitting TRBD1. Germline CDR1 LNHDA, CDR2 SQIVND (reference sequence). V trimming: 5 bases; J trimming: 3 bases; junction bases outside the gene matches: 5. This CDR3 has 14 amino acids. Here the CDR3 reads CASSARQGGYEQYF. CDR3 bases: TGTGCCAGTAGTGCCCGACAGGGGGGCTACGAGCAGTACTTC.

The chain has TRBV27 and TRBJ2-5; perhaps TRBD1 as D (6 bases). The CDR3 totals 13 residues. In germline, CDR1 is MNHEY, CDR2 SMNVEV (reference sequence). Trimming shortened V by 3 bases and J by 7 bases, and 12 bases separated the two germline ends. CDR3 sequence: CASSFQQGGTQYF. CDR3 bases: TGTGCCAGCAGTTTTCAACAGGGCGGGACCCAGTACTTC.

This clone occurred a few times. As DNA, the CDR3 is TGCGCCAGCAGCCAAGAGTCAACTAGGTACTACGAGCAGTACTTC. Its translation is CASSQESTRYYEQYF. J is TRBJ2-7 and V is TRBV4-1, with TRBD2 as a possible D gene (5 bases). The ends were cut back, 0 bases at V and 3 bases at J, with 12 bases in the middle. The CDR3 consists of 15 residues. Germline lookup yields CDR1 MGHRA and CDR2 YSYEKL.

The chain uses TRBV5-6 and TRBJ1-4, with D possibly TRBD1 on 6 matching bases. This CDR3 region has 14 residues. With 3 bases removed from V and 7 bases from J, the gap between germline ends came to 13 bases. Per the germline V gene, CDR1 is SGHDT and CDR2 is YYEEEE. CDR3 protein: CASSSGVNSEKLFF. CDR3 coding DNA: TGTGCCAGCAGCTCAGGGGTCAATAGTGAAAAACTGTTTTTT.

This clone was detected only once. The chain carries TRBV11-2 and TRBJ2-1; 11 positions agree with TRBD2. Germline-derived CDR1 and CDR2 are SGHAT and FQNNGV. Losses at the gene ends were 4 bases for V and 4 bases for J; bases not matched to a gene: 6. This CDR3 is built from 16 residues. The CDR3 DNA follows: TGTGCCAGCAGCTCGGGACTAGCGGAGAAATACAATGAGCAGTTCTTC. This sequence encodes CASSSGLAEKYNEQFF.

The chain links TRBV25-1 to TRBJ1-4; TRBD1 matches 11 bases. Germline values: CDR1 MGHDK, CDR2 SYGVNS. The ends lost 5 bases at V and 7 bases at J; junction bases unmatched: 15. This CDR3 has 18 residues. CDR3: CASSSYGTGGRVGEKLFF. In nucleotides, the CDR3 is TGTGCCAGCAGTTCCTATGGGACAGGGGGTAGGGTGGGTGAAAAACTGTTTTTT.

The chain couples TRBV11-2 to TRBJ2-1, with 7 bases matching TRBD1. After removal of 5 bases from V and 2 bases from J, the junction contained 9 bases not matched to a gene. The CDR3 covers 16 residues. Per germline, CDR1 SGHAT and CDR2 FQNNGV. CDR3 bases: TGTGCCAGCAGCCCCAAACAGGGGAGCGCCTACAATGAGCAGTTCTTC. Translation gives CASSPKQGSAYNEQFF.

The DNA for the CDR3 is TGTGCCAGCAGCGTAGGGACAGAGTTCTACGAGCAGTACTTC. It encodes CASSVGTEFYEQYF. The chain recombines TRBV9 with TRBJ2-7, with a possible D match to TRBD1 (6 bases). Trimming cost V 0 bases and J 3 bases, with 10 bases left between them. The CDR3 runs to 14 residues. The V gene's germline CDR1 is SGDLS and CDR2 YYNGEE.

This chain connects TRBV27 to TRBJ2-4, with 10 nucleotides matching TRBD2. The V segment lost 5 bases and the J segment 3 bases; nucleotides outside the gene matches: 1. CDR1 and CDR2 (germline): MNHEY, SMNVEV (reference sequence). The CDR3 runs 14 residues. CDR3 in amino acids: CASSRTSGKNIQYF. CDR3 DNA sequence: TGTGCCAGCAGTCGGACTAGCGGCAAAAACATTCAGTACTTC.

The chain combines TRBV9 with TRBJ2-1, with 8 bases aligning to TRBD1. CDR3 length: 15 residues. Trimming took 4 bases from V and 3 from J; bases not matched to a gene: 6. Looked up from germline, CDR1 is SGDLS and CDR2 is YYNGEE. The CDR3 protein is CASSLGQGNYNEQFF. CDR3 coding DNA: TGTGCCAGCAGCCTCGGACAGGGAAACTACAATGAGCAGTTCTTC.

V gene TRBV19 combines with J gene TRBJ1-2, with D perhaps TRBD1 (5 bases). Germline V lookup: CDR1 LNHDA, CDR2 SQIVND (reference sequence). The ends were cut back, 1 base at V and 9 bases at J, with 12 bases in the middle. The CDR3 totals 13 residues. DNA of the CDR3: TGTGCCAGTAGTATAGGTTTTGACAGCAGCTACACCTTC. It yields the protein CASSIGFDSSYTF.